Listed here are 18 T cell receptor beta chains from one sample, sequenced in a study of blood T cell repertoires in COVID-19. Method: immunoSEQ multiplex PCR; TCRdb's copy keeps in-frame clones and lacks some. The sample lists 140,000 to 150,000 clones, just under 85% seen once, with 2.5% to 3% in the top ten. Sequenced material: peripheral blood. These receptors originate from a woman aged 40 to 50 with active or convalescent COVID-19.

V and J are TRBV19 and TRBJ1-2; 9 nucleotides align to TRBD1. V lost 7 bases, J lost 4 bases, and 7 bases stayed unmatched. Germline CDR1 and CDR2: LNHDA and SQIVND (reference sequence). The CDR3 consists of 14 residues. In nucleotides, the CDR3 is TGTGCCAGTAAAGTGGGACAGGGAGGCTATGGCTACACCTTC. Protein: CASKVGQGGYGYTF.

The chain joins TRBV6-5 to TRBJ1-2, with D maybe TRBD1 (6 bases). The CDR3 runs to 13 residues. Per the germline V gene, CDR1 is MNHEY and CDR2 is SVGAGI. V dropped 6 bases and J dropped 8 bases, with 16 bases sitting between them. CDR3 region: CASRITGPEGYTF. The CDR3, as DNA: TGTGCCAGCAGGATCACAGGGCCGGAGGGCTACACCTTC.

J is TRBJ1-5 and V is TRBV18; 9 bases fit TRBD1. The germline V gene encodes CDR1 KGHSH and CDR2 LQKENI. The J segment lost 5 bases and the V segment lost 2 bases, leaving 7 bases of the junction unmatched. This CDR3 region has 16 residues. DNA for the CDR3: TGTGCCAGCTCACCAGAGGACAGGGGATTCGATCAGCCCCAGCATTTT. Protein sequence: CASSPEDRGFDQPQHF. Drawing the rest from reference TRBV18 and TRBJ1-5, the complete variable domain is NAGVMQNPRHLVRRRGQEARLRCSPMKGHSHVYWYRQLPEEGLKFMVYLQKENIIDESGMPKERFSAEFPKEGPSILRIQQVVRGDSAAYFCASSPEDRGFDQPQHFGDGTRLSIL.

This sequence joins TRBV11-2 and TRBJ1-6, with D perhaps matching TRBD1 (6 bases). Deletions cut 0 bases from V and 6 bases from J, with 6 bases between. Germline V lookup: CDR1 SGHAT, CDR2 FQNNGV. This CDR3 has 14 residues. CDR3 DNA: TGTGCCAGCAGCTTAGAACAGGGTAATTCACCCCTCCACTTT. This codes for CASSLEQGNSPLHF. The variable domain in full, with the rest retrieved from reference TRBV11-2 and TRBJ1-6, is EAGVAQSPRYKIIEKRQSVAFWCNPISGHATLYWYQQILGQGPKLLIQFQNNGVVDDSQLPKDRFSAERLKGVDSTLKIQPAKLEDSAVYLCASSLEQGNSPLHFGNGTRLTVT.

The chain has TRBV19 and TRBJ1-5; no reliable D call. Germline V gives CDR1 LNHDA, CDR2 SQIVND (reference sequence). The CDR3 contains 14 residues. Trimming removed 3 bases from V and 0 bases from J, with 6 bases in between. CDR3 amino acids: CASSIRDSNQPQHF. CDR3 nucleotide sequence: TGTGCCAGTAGTATCCGCGATAGCAATCAGCCCCAGCATTTT.

The chain joins TRBV18 to TRBJ2-7; 8 positions match TRBD1. CDR3 length: 17 residues. Germline trimming cut 3 bases from V and 2 bases from J; bases unmatched to any gene: 12. Germline V lookup: CDR1 KGHSH, CDR2 LQKENI. The CDR3 region is CASSPPIPGQDPYEQYF. DNA for the CDR3: TGTGCCAGCTCACCCCCCATCCCGGGACAGGATCCCTACGAGCAGTACTTC. Full variable domain (outside the CDR3, taken from reference TRBV18 and TRBJ2-7): NAGVMQNPRHLVRRRGQEARLRCSPMKGHSHVYWYRQLPEEGLKFMVYLQKENIIDESGMPKERFSAEFPKEGPSILRIQQVVRGDSAAYFCASSPPIPGQDPYEQYFGPGTRLTVT.

The genes are TRBV12-2 and TRBJ2-2; the DNA was not compared with TRBD1, the D call given in the table. TRBV12-2 is marked as a pseudogene. The CDR3 extends over 16 amino acids. This chain's CDR3 is CASRLKQGARPGELFF. The CDR3 coding sequence is TGTGCAAGTCGCTTAAAACAGGGGGCGCGGCCCGGGGAGCTGTTTTTT.

This chain connects TRBV12-3 or TRBV12-4 to TRBJ2-5; 8 bases map to TRBD1. V lost 5 bases, J lost 5 bases, and 4 bases stayed unmatched. This CDR3 is 13 amino acids long. CDR3: CASSDRGLETQYF. CDR3 sequence (DNA): TGTGCCAGCAGTGACAGGGGCCTGGAGACCCAGTACTTC.

Here the CDR3 reads CASMNGIYQETQYF. The CDR3 DNA sequence: TGTGCCAGCATGAACGGGATATACCAAGAGACCCAGTACTTC. The rearrangement joins TRBV28 to TRBJ2-5; TRBD2 is a possible D gene (5 bases). Between the trimmed V and J ends, which lost 7 bases and 0 bases, there was a span of 12 bases. Looked up from germline, CDR1 is MDHEN and CDR2 is SYDVKM. The CDR3 consists of 14 residues.

The V gene is TRBV11-2, the J gene TRBJ1-1; 8 bases fit TRBD1. This CDR3 comprises 15 residues. CDR1 and CDR2 from the germline V gene are SGHAT and FQNNGV. Trimming took 3 bases from V and 2 from J; bases not matched to a gene: 5. CDR3 protein: CASSLEDRDNTEAFF. The CDR3 nucleotides read TGTGCCAGCAGCTTGGAGGACAGGGACAACACTGAAGCTTTCTTT.

The rearrangement uses TRBV15 and TRBJ1-3; 7 nucleotides agree with TRBD1. V lost 4 bases to trimming and J lost 0 bases; unmatched junction nucleotides: 15. Looked up from germline, CDR1 is LNHNV and CDR2 is YYDKDF (reference sequence). CDR3 length: 19 amino acids. The CDR3 loop is CATSIMGQSHGNSGNTIYF. As DNA, the CDR3 is TGTGCCACCAGCATTATGGGACAGAGCCACGGGAACTCTGGAAACACCATATATTTT. Based on the CDR3 plus reference TRBV15 and TRBJ1-3, the full variable domain is DAMVIQNPRYQVTQFGKPVTLSCSQTLNHNVMYWYQQKSSQAPKLLFHYYDKDFNNEADTPDNFQSRRPNTSFCFLDIRSPGLGDTAMYLCATSIMGQSHGNSGNTIYFGEGSWLTVV.

CDR3: CASSLLAGANTGELFF. The CDR3 DNA reads TGTGCCAGCAGCTTACTGGCGGGGGCGAACACCGGGGAGCTGTTTTTT. The chain has TRBV13 and TRBJ2-2, with 7 bases aligning to TRBD2. Trimming at V came to 2 bases and at J to 0 bases, leaving 3 bases not matched to a gene. The length of the CDR3 is 16 residues. The germline V gene encodes CDR1 PRHDT and CDR2 FYEKMQ (reference sequence). Drawing the rest from reference TRBV13 and TRBJ2-2, the complete variable domain is AAGVIQSPRHLIKEKRETATLKCYPIPRHDTVYWYQQGPGQDPQFLISFYEKMQSDKGSIPDRFSAQQFSDYHSELNMSSLELGDSALYFCASSLLAGANTGELFFGEGSRLTVL.

V and J are TRBV25-1 and TRBJ2-7; 10 nucleotides agree with TRBD1. Germline values: CDR1 MGHDK, CDR2 SYGVNS. Germline trimming cut 8 bases from V and 4 bases from J; bases unmatched to any gene: 2. CDR3 length: 12 amino acids. The CDR3 region is CASGDRGYEQYF. The CDR3, as DNA: TGTGCCAGCGGGGACAGGGGATACGAGCAGTACTTC.

The chain couples TRBV28 to TRBJ2-7; TRBD1 matches 10 bases. With 5 bases clipped from V and 7 bases from J, the junction kept 5 bases outside the gene matches. This CDR3 is 13 amino acids long. Germline-derived CDR1 and CDR2 are MDHEN and SYDVKM. The CDR3 here is CASSRQGAREQYF. The CDR3 DNA follows: TGTGCCAGCAGTCGACAGGGGGCCAGGGAGCAGTACTTC.

The chain's CDR3 is CASSSRVGANVLTF. The CDR3 region has the DNA TGTGCCAGCAGTTCGCGTGTGGGGGCCAACGTCCTGACTTTC. This sequence joins TRBV27 and TRBJ2-6; D ambiguous. The V gene's germline CDR1 is MNHEY and CDR2 SMNVEV (reference sequence). The germline V and J ends were trimmed by 4 bases and 4 bases, with 8 bases remaining between them. The CDR3 is made up of 14 amino acids.

The chain recombines TRBV11-2 with TRBJ1-2; 9 positions match TRBD1. The CDR3 has 16 amino acids. Germline lookup yields CDR1 SGHAT and CDR2 FQNNGV. The V segment lost 5 bases and the J segment 4 bases; nucleotides outside the gene matches: 11. CDR3 nucleotide sequence: TGTGCCAGCAGCCCGGGACAGGGTGGATACCTCTATGGCTACACCTTC. Translating it yields CASSPGQGGYLYGYTF.

This clone was seen once. This chain connects TRBV4-3 to TRBJ2-2; 9 positions match TRBD1. Germline assignment: CDR1 LGHNA and CDR2 YSLEER. The CDR3 is made up of 18 amino acids. The V and J ends lost 4 bases and 5 bases, in that order; junction bases with no gene match: 14. The CDR3 DNA reads TGCGCCAGCAGCCGGATGTTGTTGGGACAGGGTCGTACCGGGGAGCTGTTTTTT. It encodes CASSRMLLGQGRTGELFF.

The chain uses TRBV28 and TRBJ1-3; the D gene is possibly TRBD1 (5 bases). The V end was cut by 2 bases, the J end by 1 base, with 12 bases between. The CDR3 has 16 amino acids. Germline-derived CDR1 and CDR2 are MDHEN and SYDVKM. The CDR3 region has the DNA TGTGCCAGCAGTTTAGGTCAGGGAGGTTCTGGAAACACCATATATTTT. Encoded protein: CASSLGQGGSGNTIYF. Full variable domain (missing parts from reference TRBV28 and TRBJ1-3): DVKVTQSSRYLVKRTGEKVFLECVQDMDHENMFWYRQDPGLGLRLIYFSYDVKMKEKGDIPEGYSVSREKKERFSLILESASTNQTSMYLCASSLGQGGSGNTIYFGEGSWLTVV.